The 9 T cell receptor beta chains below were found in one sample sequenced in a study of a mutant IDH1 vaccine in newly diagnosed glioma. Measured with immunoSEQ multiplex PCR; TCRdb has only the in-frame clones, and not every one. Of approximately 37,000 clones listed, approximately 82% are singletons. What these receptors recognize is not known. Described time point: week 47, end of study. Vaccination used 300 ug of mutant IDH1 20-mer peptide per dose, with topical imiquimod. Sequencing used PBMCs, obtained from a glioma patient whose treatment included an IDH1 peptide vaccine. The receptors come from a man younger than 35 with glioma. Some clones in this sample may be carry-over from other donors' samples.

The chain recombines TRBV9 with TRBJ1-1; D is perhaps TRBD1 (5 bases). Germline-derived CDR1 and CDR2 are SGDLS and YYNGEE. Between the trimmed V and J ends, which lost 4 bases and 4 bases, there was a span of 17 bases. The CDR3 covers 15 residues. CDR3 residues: CASSPGKGISTEAFF. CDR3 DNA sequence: TGTGCCAGCAGCCCGGGCAAGGGGATTAGCACTGAAGCTTTCTTT.

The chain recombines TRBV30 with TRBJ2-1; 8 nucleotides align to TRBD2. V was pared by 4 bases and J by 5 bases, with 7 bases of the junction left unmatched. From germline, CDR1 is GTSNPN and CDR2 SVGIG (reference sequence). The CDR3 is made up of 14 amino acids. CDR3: CAWIPGLDDNEQFF. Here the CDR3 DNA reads TGTGCCTGGATCCCGGGACTAGACGACAATGAGCAGTTCTTC.

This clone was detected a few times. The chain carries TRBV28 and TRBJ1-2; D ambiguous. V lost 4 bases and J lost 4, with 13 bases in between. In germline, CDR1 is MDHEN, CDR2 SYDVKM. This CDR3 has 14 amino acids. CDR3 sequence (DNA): TGTGCCAGCAGTTCAAGCCCCGGAACCTATGGCTACACCTTC. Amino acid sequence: CASSSSPGTYGYTF.

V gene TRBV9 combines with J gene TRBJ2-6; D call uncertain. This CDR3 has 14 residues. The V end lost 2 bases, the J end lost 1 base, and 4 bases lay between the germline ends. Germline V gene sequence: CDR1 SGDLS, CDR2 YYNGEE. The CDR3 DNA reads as TGTGCCAGCAGCGTGATGTCTGGGGCCAACGTCCTGACTTTC. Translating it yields CASSVMSGANVLTF.

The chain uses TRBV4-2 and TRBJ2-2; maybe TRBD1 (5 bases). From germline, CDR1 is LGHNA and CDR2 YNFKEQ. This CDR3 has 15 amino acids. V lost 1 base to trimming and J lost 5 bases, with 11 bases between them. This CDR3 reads CASSQGARATGELFF. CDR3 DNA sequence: TGTGCCAGCAGCCAAGGGGCCAGGGCGACCGGGGAGCTGTTTTTT.

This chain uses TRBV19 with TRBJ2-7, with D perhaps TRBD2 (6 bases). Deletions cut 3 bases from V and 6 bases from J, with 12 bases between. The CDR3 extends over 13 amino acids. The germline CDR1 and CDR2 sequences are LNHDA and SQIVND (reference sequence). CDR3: CASSIGGVGEQYF. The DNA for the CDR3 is TGTGCCAGTAGTATCGGGGGAGTTGGCGAGCAGTACTTC.

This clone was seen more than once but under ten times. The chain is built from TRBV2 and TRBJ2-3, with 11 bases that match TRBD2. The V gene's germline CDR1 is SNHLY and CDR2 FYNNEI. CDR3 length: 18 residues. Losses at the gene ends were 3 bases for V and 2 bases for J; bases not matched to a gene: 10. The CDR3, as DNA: TGTGCCAGCAGTGATGAGTCGACTAGCGGGGAGTACACAGATACGCAGTATTTT. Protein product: CASSDESTSGEYTDTQYF.

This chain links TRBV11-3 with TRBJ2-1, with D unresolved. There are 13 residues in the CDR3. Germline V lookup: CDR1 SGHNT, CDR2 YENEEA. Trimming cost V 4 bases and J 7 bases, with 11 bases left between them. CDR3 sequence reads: CASSSSQWNEQFF. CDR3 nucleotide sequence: TGTGCCAGCAGCTCCTCGCAGTGGAATGAGCAGTTCTTC.

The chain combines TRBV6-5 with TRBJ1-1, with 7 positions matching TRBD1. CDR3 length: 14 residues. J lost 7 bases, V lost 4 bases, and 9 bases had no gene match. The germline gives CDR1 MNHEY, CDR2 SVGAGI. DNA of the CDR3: TGTGCCAGCAGTTCCCTAGACAGGGCCGGTGAAGCTTTCTTT. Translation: CASSSLDRAGEAFF.